A selection of T cell receptor beta chains follows, all from one sample in a study of preoperative IRX-2 immunotherapy in early breast cancer. This table comes from immunoSEQ multiplex PCR, and its TCRdb copy is limited to in-frame clones, with some not included. Among roughly 24,000 clones listed, approximately 72% were seen once. The sample was lymph node tissue, taken after IRX-2 immunotherapy. The receptors were sampled from a human donor with breast cancer. Both conserved end residues are trimmed from each CDR3. For some rows the clone size is stated as once, few or many, or as a class when expanded; others skip it.

size,length,V,J,CDR3
-,13,TRBV11-3,TRBJ1-1,ASSPQGGVNTEAF
-,15,TRBV7-1,TRBJ1-2,ASSPHRSSTGGYGYT
-,12,TRBV11-3,TRBJ1-1,ASSLPGRDVEAF
-,11,TRBV7-1,TRBJ1-3,ASSSGSGNTIY
few,14,TRBV1,TRBJ2-3,ASSQGLAGVTDTQY
-,12,TRBV6-8,TRBJ2-1,ASSYGGRSGEQF
-,11,TRBV28,TRBJ2-3,ASSLQGTDTQY
-,13,TRBV11-3,TRBJ2-5,ASSSGLAGAETQY
few,13,TRBV11-3,TRBJ2-7,ASSFDGTSSYEQY
-,10,TRBV1,TRBJ2-5,ASSQDRGKWY
-,13,TRBV19,TRBJ1-4,ASFAQQGSNEKLF
-,12,TRBV19,TRBJ2-1,ASSRKGAYNEQF
-,10,TRBV6-8,TRBJ1-3,ASSYLGNTIY
few,15,TRBV6-8,TRBJ1-5,ASSSSPGQGTHQPQH
few,15,TRBV29-1,TRBJ2-5,SVVPLMGQGLRETQY
-,11,TRBV7-1,TRBJ1-4,ASSLASGEKLF
-,13,TRBV11-3,TRBJ2-3,ASSLGGPRADTQY
-,10,TRBV28,TRBJ2-3,ASNARTDTQY
few,17,TRBV1,TRBJ2-1,ASSQALAGGPSSYNEQF
-,10,TRBV9,TRBJ2-5,ASSFSQETQY
-,10,TRBV6-8,TRBJ1-1,ASAGGGTEAF
-,15,TRBV11-3,TRBJ2-7,ASSFDLSAGNSYKQY
-,11,TRBV6-8,TRBJ2-1,ASSSDRDNEQF
-,12,TRBV11-3,TRBJ2-7,ASSFGGTGTEQY
-,13,TRBV6-4,TRBJ2-2,ASSSGSGNTGELF
-,15,TRBV5-1,TRBJ1-1,ASSASGTGKMNTEAF
-,13,TRBV28,TRBJ2-5,ASTGSDRGQETQY
-,11,TRBV6-8,TRBJ2-2,AIRDGNTGELF
-,14,TRBV7-5,TRBJ2-3,ASSRTSGRGPDTQY
-,15,TRBV11-3,TRBJ2-2,ASSQVATGAFTGELF
-,15,TRBV15,TRBJ2-7,ATSRHQLRDASYEQY
-,12,TRBV5-1,TRBJ1-1,ASRRDRGWTEAF
few,19,TRBV5-1,TRBJ1-3,ASSLLGGFRSNSSSGNTIY
once,15,TRBV7-1,TRBJ2-3,ASSLIGTSGGKDTQY
-,13,TRBV19,TRBJ1-5,ASSRDPGSNQPQH
-,11,TRBV7-8,TRBJ1-3,ASSPQAGPAIY
-,13,TRBV7-1,TRBJ1-5,ASSLGSGGSQPQH
once,10,TRBV28,TRBJ2-4,ASWDTKNIQY
-,14,TRBV7-1,TRBJ2-7,ASSSSSGGRSYEQY
-,13,TRBV28,TRBJ2-1,ASNAPGLHHNEQF
-,13,TRBV11-3,TRBJ2-5,ASSQAGRKGETQY